The next 2 T cell receptor beta chains were all read from a single sample in a study of T cells in Graves' hyperthyroidism and ophthalmopathy. RNA transcripts were the template for amplifying TCR beta CDR3 regions. The study used the HTBI primer set for a first-round RT-PCR of the TCR CDR3. TCRdb ran MiXCR on the multiplex PCR reads and lists one entry per CDR3 protein. The sample lists 500,000 to 650,000 distinct CDR3 sequences, 17% occurring once. The sequenced material came from blood. These receptors were collected from a woman between 18 and 29 years old with Graves' ophthalmopathy.

The sample holds many counts of this clonotype. The J gene is TRBJ1-2, the V gene TRBV20-1; D is uncertain. Germline lookup yields CDR1 DFQATT and CDR2 SNEGSKA (reference sequence). The CDR3 length is 12 residues. With 3 bases removed from V and 8 bases from J, the gap between germline ends came to 13 bases. CDR3 DNA: TGCAGTGCTAGTATAGGGTTAGGAGGCTACACCTTC. Encoded protein: CSASIGLGGYTF.

This clonotype has only a few counts. The chain combines TRBV28 with TRBJ1-6; D unresolved. The CDR3 is made up of 17 amino acids. From germline, CDR1 is MDHEN and CDR2 SYDVKM. Trimming left V 4 bases short and J 0 bases short, with 13 bases between. Written as DNA, the CDR3 is TGTGCCAGCAGTTCGTCCAGGTCGAGCTCCTATAATTCACCCCTCCACTTT. It codes for CASSSSRSSSYNSPLHF.